This TCR beta chain was retrieved from a study of cytomegalovirus exposure and HLA in healthy donors. Germline lookup yields CDR1 SGHRS and CDR2 YFSETQ. With 5 bases clipped from V and 6 bases from J, the junction kept 10 bases outside the gene matches. The CDR3 length is 14 residues. It was with 60 Vbeta and 13 Jbeta primers that the PCR ran. Data came from immunoSEQ multiplex PCR; TCRdb stores just in-frame clones and leaves some out. The sample lists 130,000 or so clones, 70% to 85% seen once, with more than 4% in the top ten. The V and J genes are TRBV5-1 and TRBJ1-1; 7 positions agree with TRBD1. Sequencing input: PBMCs. This receptor was identified in a male donor in good health and CMV-seropositive. The CDR3 sequence is CASRWDSGKAEAFF. The DNA of the CDR3 is TGCGCCAGCAGGTGGGACAGCGGTAAGGCTGAAGCTTTCTTT.